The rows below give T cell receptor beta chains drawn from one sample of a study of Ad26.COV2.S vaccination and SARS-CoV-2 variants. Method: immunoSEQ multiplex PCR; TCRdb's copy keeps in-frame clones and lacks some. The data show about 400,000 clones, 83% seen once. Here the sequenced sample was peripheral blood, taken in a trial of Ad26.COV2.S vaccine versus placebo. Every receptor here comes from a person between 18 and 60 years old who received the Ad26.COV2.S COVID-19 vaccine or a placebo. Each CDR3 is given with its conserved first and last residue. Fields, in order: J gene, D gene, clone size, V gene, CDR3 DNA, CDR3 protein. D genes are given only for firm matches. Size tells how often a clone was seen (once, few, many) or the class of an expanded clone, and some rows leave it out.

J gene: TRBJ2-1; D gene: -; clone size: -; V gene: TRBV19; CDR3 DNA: TGTGCCAGTACGTTTTACAATGAGCAGTTCTTC; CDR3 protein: CASTFYNEQFF
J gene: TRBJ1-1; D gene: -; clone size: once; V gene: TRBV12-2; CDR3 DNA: TGTGCAAGTCGCTACCGAACCCGGGACAGAACTTACACTGAAGCTTTCTTT; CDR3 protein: CASRYRTRDRTYTEAFF
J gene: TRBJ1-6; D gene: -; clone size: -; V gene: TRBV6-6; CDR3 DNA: TGTGCCAGCAGTTACGGGCAACTTAATTCACCCCTCCACTTT; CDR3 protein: CASSYGQLNSPLHF
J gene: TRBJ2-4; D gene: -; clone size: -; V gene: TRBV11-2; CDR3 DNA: TGTGCCAGCAGCCAAGGTGGGGGGTGGAGAACGGCCAAAAACATTCAGTACTTC; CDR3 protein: CASSQGGGWRTAKNIQYF
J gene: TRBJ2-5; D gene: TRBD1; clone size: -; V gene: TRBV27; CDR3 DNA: TGTGCCAGCAGTTTGGGCCGGGACAGGGGACAGACCCAGTACTTC; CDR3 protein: CASSLGRDRGQTQYF
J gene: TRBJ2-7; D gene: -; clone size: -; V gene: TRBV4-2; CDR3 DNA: TGTGCCAGCAGCCAAGATCAGTCAGGAACCTACGAGCAGTACTTC; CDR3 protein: CASSQDQSGTYEQYF
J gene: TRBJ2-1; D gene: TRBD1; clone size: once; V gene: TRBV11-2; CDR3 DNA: TGTGCCAGCAACCCCGCCGGGACAGGGTACAATGAGCAGTTCTTC; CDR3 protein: CASNPAGTGYNEQFF
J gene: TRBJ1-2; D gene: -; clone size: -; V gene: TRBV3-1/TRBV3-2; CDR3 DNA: TGTGCCAGCAGCCGTGCAAGTAACTATGGCTACACCTTC; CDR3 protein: CASSRASNYGYTF
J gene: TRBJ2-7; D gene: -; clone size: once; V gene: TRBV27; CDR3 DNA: TGTGCCAGCAGTTTAGGAGCCGGGACGGAGTACGAGCAGTACTTC; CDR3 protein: CASSLGAGTEYEQYF
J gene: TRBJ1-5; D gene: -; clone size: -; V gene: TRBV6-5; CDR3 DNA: TGTGCCAGCAGTTCAAGAGATAGCAATCAGCCCCAGCATTTT; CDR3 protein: CASSSRDSNQPQHF
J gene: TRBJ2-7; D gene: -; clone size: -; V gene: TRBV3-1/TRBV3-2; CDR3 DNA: TGTGCCGGCAGCCTCGGGACGTCGTCCTACGAGCAGTACTTC; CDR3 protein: CAGSLGTSSYEQYF
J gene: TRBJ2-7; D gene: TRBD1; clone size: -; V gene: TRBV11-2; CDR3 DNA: TGTGCCAGCAGCTTAGATGGGACAGGGGGATACGAGCAGTACTTC; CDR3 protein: CASSLDGTGGYEQYF
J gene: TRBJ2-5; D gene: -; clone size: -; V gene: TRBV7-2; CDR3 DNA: TGTGCCAGCAGCCCGGTTGGATTGGAGACCCAGTACTTC; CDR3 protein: CASSPVGLETQYF
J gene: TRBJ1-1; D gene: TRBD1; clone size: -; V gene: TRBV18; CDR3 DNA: TGTGCCAGCTCGAAATACGACAGGGGGCCTGAAGCTTTCTTT; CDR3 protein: CASSKYDRGPEAFF
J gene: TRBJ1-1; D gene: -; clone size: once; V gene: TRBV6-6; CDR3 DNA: TGTGCCAGCAGTTATCAAAGAGGGAGCACTGAAGCTTTCTTT; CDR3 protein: CASSYQRGSTEAFF
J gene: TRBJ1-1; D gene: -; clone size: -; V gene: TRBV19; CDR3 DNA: TGTGCCAGTAGTATAGAGGGGGGAGCTTTCTTT; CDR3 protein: CASSIEGGAFF
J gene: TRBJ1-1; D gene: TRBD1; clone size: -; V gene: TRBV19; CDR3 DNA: TGTGCCAGTAGTCCCCGGGACAGGGGGACCACTGAAGCTTTCTTT; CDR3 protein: CASSPRDRGTTEAFF
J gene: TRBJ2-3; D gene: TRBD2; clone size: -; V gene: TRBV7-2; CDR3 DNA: TGTGCCAGCAGCTATTCCGGGGGGGCAGATACGCAGTATTTT; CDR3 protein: CASSYSGGADTQYF
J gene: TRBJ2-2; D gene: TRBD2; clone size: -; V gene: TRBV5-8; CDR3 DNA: TGTGCCAGCAGCCTCTCCCGCGGGGGGGCCCCCGGGGAGCTGTTTTTT; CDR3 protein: CASSLSRGGAPGELFF
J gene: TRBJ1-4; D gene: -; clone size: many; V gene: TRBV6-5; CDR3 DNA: TGTGCCACCCAACGGCGGGCAGGTCCTAATGAAAAACTGTTTTTT; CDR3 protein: CATQRRAGPNEKLFF
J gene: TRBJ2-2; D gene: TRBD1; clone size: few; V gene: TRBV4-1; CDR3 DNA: TGCGCCAGCAGCTCTACCGGGACAGGGAGGACCGGGGAGCTGTTTTTT; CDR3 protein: CASSSTGTGRTGELFF
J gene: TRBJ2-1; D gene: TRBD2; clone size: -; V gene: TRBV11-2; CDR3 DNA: TGTGCCAGCAGACCCGGGCGGGGGATGGTGGGCAATGAGCAGTTCTTC; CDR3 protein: CASRPGRGMVGNEQFF
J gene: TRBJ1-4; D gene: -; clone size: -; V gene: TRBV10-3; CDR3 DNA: TGTGCCATCGCCAACTCCGGGGGTGAAAAACTGTTTTTT; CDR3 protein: CAIANSGGEKLFF
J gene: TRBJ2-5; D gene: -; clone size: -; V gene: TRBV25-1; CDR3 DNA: TGTGCCAGCAGTGAACACCACCTCTGGGGGACCCAGTACTTC; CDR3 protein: CASSEHHLWGTQYF
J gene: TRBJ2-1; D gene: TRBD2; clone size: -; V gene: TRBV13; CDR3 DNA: TGTGCCAGCAGCCTAGCGGGTGGGGTTGAGCAGTTCTTC; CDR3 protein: CASSLAGGVEQFF
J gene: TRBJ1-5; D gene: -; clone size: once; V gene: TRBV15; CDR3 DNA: TGTGCCACCAGCAGAGATAGAGGGGATAGCAATCAGCCCCAGCATTTT; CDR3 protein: CATSRDRGDSNQPQHF
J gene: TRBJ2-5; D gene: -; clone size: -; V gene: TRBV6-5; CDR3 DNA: TGTGCCAGCAGTTACTCGACACTAGGGGTAGAGACCCAGTACTTC; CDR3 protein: CASSYSTLGVETQYF
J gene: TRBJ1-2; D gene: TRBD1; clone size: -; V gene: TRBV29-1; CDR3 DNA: TGCAGCGTTGGTAACAGGGGCTTCGGCTACACCTTC; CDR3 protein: CSVGNRGFGYTF
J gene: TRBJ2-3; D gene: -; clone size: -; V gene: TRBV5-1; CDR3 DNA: TGCGCCAGCAGCTCCGCGGGGGCGCCCCTCCCTAGCACAGATACGCAGTATTTT; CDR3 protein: CASSSAGAPLPSTDTQYF
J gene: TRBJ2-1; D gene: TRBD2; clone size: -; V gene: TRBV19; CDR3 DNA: TGTGCCAGTAGCGCCCGGGGGAGCGGGAGGGCCGTGAATGAGCAGTTCTTC; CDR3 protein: CASSARGSGRAVNEQFF
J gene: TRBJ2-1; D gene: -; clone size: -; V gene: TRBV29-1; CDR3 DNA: TGCAGCGTGGTCAAATACAATGAGCAGTTCTTC; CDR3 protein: CSVVKYNEQFF
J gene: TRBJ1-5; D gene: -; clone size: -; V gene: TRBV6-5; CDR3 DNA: TGTGCCAGCAGCCTCTTTTGGCCCCAGCATTTT; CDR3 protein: CASSLFWPQHF
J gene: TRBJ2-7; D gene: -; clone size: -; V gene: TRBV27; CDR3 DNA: TGTGCCAGCATTCGGGGTCCGCCTTACTACGAGCAGTACTTC; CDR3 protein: CASIRGPPYYEQYF
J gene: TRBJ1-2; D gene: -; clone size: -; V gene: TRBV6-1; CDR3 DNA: TGTGCCAGCAGTGAACCAGGAGCCTATGGCTACACCTTC; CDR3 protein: CASSEPGAYGYTF
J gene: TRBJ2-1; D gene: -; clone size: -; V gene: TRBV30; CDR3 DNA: TGTGCCTGGAGTGTAATCCCCGGGCGGGAGTTCTTC; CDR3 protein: CAWSVIPGREFF
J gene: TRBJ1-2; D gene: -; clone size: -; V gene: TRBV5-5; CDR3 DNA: TGTGCCAGCAGCTCGTTGCAGCACTATGGCTACACCTTC; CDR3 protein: CASSSLQHYGYTF